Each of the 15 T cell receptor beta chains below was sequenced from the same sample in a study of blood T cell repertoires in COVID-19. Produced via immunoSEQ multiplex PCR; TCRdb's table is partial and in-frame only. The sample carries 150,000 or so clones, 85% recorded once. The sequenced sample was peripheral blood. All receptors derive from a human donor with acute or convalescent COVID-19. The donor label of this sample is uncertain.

CDR3 residues: CASAPRGDTSNSPLHF. The CDR3 DNA follows: TGTGCCAGCGCCCCGCGAGGGGACACGTCCAATTCACCCCTCCACTTT. The V call is TRBV9, the J call TRBJ1-6; perhaps TRBD1 as D (6 bases). This CDR3 region has 16 residues. Per germline, CDR1 SGDLS and CDR2 YYNGEE. Trimming pared 7 bases from V and 7 bases from J, leaving 21 bases between.

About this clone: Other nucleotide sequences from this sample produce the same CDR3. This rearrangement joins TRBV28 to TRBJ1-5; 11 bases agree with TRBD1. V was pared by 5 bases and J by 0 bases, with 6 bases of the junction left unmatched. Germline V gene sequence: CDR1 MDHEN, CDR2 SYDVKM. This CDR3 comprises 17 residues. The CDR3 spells CASSGTGGPYSNQPQHF. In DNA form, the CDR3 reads TGTGCCAGCAGTGGGACAGGGGGGCCCTATAGCAATCAGCCCCAGCATTTT.

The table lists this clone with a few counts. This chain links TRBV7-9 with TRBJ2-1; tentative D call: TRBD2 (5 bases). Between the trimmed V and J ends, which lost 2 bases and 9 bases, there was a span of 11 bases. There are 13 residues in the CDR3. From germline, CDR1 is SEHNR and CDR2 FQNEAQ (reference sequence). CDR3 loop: CASSLQSSFEQFF. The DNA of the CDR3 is TGTGCCAGCAGCTTACAGTCTAGCTTTGAGCAGTTCTTC.

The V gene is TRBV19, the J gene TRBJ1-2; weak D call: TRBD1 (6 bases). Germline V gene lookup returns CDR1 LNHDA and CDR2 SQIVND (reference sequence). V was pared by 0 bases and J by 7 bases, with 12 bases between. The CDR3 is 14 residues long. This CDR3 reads CASSIDPDRSGYTF. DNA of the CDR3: TGTGCCAGTAGTATAGATCCCGACAGGAGTGGCTACACCTTC.

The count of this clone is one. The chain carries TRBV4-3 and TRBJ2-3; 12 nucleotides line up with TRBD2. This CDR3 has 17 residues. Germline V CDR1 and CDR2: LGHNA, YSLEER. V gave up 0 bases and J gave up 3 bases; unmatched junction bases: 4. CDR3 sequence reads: CASSQDQGLAGTDTQYF. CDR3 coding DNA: TGCGCCAGCAGCCAAGATCAGGGACTAGCGGGTACAGATACGCAGTATTTT.

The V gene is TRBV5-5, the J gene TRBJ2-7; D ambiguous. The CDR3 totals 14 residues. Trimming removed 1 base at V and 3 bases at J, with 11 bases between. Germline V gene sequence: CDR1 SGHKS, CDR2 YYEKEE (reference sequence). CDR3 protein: CASSLTQAIYEQYF. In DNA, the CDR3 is TGTGCCAGCAGCTTGACCCAGGCCATCTACGAGCAGTACTTC.

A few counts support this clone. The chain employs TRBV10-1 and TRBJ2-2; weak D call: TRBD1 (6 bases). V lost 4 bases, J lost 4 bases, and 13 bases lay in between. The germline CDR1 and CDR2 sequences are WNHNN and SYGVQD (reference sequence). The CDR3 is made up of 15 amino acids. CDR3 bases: TGCGCCAGCAGTGGTTCTACAGGGATCACCGGGGAGCTGTTTTTT. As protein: CASSGSTGITGELFF.

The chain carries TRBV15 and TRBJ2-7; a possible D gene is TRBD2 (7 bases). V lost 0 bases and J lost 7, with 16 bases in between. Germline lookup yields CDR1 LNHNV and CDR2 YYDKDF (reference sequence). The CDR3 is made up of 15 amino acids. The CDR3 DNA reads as TGTGCCACCAGCAGAGAGGGGGGGGCCTCGTTTGAGCAGTACTTC. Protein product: CATSREGGASFEQYF.

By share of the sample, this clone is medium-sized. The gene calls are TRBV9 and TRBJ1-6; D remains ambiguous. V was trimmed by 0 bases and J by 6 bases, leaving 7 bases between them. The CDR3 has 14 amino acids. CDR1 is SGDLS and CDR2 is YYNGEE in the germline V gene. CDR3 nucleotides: TGTGCCAGCAGCGTAGTTACAGCTAATTCACCCCTCCACTTT. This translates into CASSVVTANSPLHF.

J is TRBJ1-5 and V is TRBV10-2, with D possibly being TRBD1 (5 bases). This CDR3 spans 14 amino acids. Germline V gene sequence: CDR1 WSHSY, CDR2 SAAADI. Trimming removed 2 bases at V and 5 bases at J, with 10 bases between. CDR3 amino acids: CASSETTVYQPQHF. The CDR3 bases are TGCGCCAGCAGTGAGACGACAGTTTATCAGCCCCAGCATTTT.

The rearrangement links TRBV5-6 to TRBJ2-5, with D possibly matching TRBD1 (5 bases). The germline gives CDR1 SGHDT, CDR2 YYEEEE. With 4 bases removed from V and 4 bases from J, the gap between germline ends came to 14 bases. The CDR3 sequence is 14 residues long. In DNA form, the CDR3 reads TGTGCCAGCAGCACCCAACAGGTCGTAGAGACCCAGTACTTC. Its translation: CASSTQQVVETQYF.

CDR3 loop: CASSSGGNTIYF. In DNA, the CDR3 is TGTGCCAGCAGCTCAGGTGGAAACACCATATATTTT. The V call is TRBV5-6, the J call TRBJ1-3; the D is unclear. V lost 3 bases and J lost 3, with 4 bases in between. This CDR3 is 12 amino acids long. Germline V gene sequence: CDR1 SGHDT, CDR2 YYEEEE.

The CDR3 loop reads CASSFRDRGYNEQFF. The CDR3 DNA follows: TGTGCCAGCAGCTTCCGGGACAGGGGGTACAATGAGCAGTTCTTC. The chain has TRBV9 and TRBJ2-1; 11 bases agree with TRBD1. The CDR3 length is 15 residues. Germline V gives CDR1 SGDLS, CDR2 YYNGEE. V shed 4 bases, J shed 4 bases, and the junction held 4 bases outside the gene matches.

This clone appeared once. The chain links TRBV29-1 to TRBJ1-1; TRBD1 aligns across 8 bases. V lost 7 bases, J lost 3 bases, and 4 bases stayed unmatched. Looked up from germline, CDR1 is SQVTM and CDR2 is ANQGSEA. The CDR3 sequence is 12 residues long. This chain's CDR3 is CSGHRGDTEAFF. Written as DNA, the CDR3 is TGCAGCGGCCACAGGGGGGACACTGAAGCTTTCTTT.

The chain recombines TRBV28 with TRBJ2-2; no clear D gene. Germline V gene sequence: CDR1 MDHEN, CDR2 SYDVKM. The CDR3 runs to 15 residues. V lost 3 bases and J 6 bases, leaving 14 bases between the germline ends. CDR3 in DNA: TGTGCCAGCAGTTTCCCCTCGTTGGAGTCCGGGGAGCTGTTTTTT. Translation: CASSFPSLESGELFF. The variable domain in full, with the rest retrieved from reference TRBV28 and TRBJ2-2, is DVKVTQSSRYLVKRTGEKVFLECVQDMDHENMFWYRQDPGLGLRLIYFSYDVKMKEKGDIPEGYSVSREKKERFSLILESASTNQTSMYLCASSFPSLESGELFFGEGSRLTVL.